This paragraph reports one T cell receptor (beta chain). This clone was seen a single time. Its antigen remains unidentified. Per-base quality was not reported, and no clone a single base away is much larger than it. The germline V gene gives CDR1 as SGHRS and CDR2 as YFSETQ. V has 0 bases trimmed and J has 8 bases trimmed; junction bases matching no gene number 4. The CDR3 spans 15 residues, from the cysteine through the phenylalanine. CDR3 DNA only is kept here, 45 bases in frame from base 1. This sample stems from a study of shared clonotypes between healthy human individuals (dated by TCRdb to the early 2020s). In the study overall: Three men and a couple of women, aged 18 to 49 years, made up the cohort. To increase sequencing depth and limit assay-specific biases, different laboratories used diverse techniques to prepare libraries and sequence TCR repertoires. For each donor, CD4 naive and CD4 memory were each run on three plates, CD8 naive on two plates, and CD8 memory on one plate. Each donor's leukapheresis produced roughly between roughly 0.85 and 9 billion PBMCs. To estimate repertoire size and how much clonotypes are shared between individuals, the study performed deep sequencing of blood TCR repertoires from roughly five healthy adults. What the authors observed across the whole study: The genetic and exposure-history diversity represented was limited by the small number of donors. Incomplete sequencing was indicated by rarefaction of sorted-subset datasets, despite the large sequencing depth. Compared with non-shared clonotypes, clonotypes shared by all four sorted-subset donors had higher generation probabilities. Pairwise subsampling led to the expectation that sequencing depth would affect the degree of clonotype sharing among donors. Sampling was restricted to blood, and TCR repertoires in tissue are likely to differ from TCR repertoires in blood. Larger estimated clonotype richness was generally found for naive subsets than for memory subsets. Sharing across a handful of donors was observed for around 5% of naive CD4, 3% to 3.5% of naive CD8, about 2.5% of memory CD4, and around 0.42% of memory CD8 clonotypes.

Donors were healthy HIV-negative adults with no recently reported acute infections or vaccinations. All donors were Caucasian adults living in Nashville, Tennessee, USA. Magnetic negative selection was used to enrich CD4+ T cells, after which naive cells were positively selected on CD45RA and the negative fraction became the memory subset. Blood was obtained by leukapheresis, after which PBMCs were separated by Ficoll-Histopaque density gradient centrifugation and cryopreserved in liquid nitrogen vapor phase. Analytical flow cytometry was used to check the purity and quantity of every magnetically sorted T cell population. From each sorted fraction, genomic DNA was isolated and quantified by UV absorbance on a Nanodrop 2000c. Using the deep immunoSEQ assay, multiplex PCR amplified TCR CDR3 regions from genomic DNA. Extracted genomic DNA from each cell subset was distributed evenly across all wells of several immunoSEQ 96-well plates, and each plate was treated as a replicate. Each replicate PCR for sorted subsets received around 210 ng genomic DNA, equal to about 30,000 T cell genomes. Purified libraries were measured with a Qubit 3.0 fluorometer, size-checked on a Bioanalyzer 2100, and measured again with the KAPA Library Quantification kit. Every immunoSEQ 96-well plate was sequenced on a separate single-read 150-cycle Illumina NextSeq 550 flow cell. The authors' analysis ran thus. Because only junctional sequences without quality scores were contained in the immunoSEQ output, filtering matching that applied to full-length reads could not be performed. To assign V/J genes and CDR3, sequences were annotated using PyIR, a Python wrapper for IgBLAST v1.9, with IMGT germline references. Any read was removed if the V/J assignment was weak (E-value above 1e-6), the CDR3 was missing, or the read contained stop codons, out-of-frame junctions, or ambiguous translated residues. A V3J clonotype was defined by an identical inferred V gene, J gene, and CDR3 amino acid sequence. To compute the percentage overlap between repertoires, the number of shared unique clonotypes was divided by the size of the smaller repertoire. Three approaches were used to assess repertoire richness: RTK rarefaction, the Chao1 estimator, and Recon v2.1 estimates of unobserved clonotypes. For all TCRbeta clonotypes obtained by the gDNA method from four donors, generation probabilities were computed with OLGA. TCRdb retrieved this table from immuneACCESS and kept in-frame rearrangements only. Not all clones are present; in checked studies, unresolved V genes account for under half, and no reason is known for the remainder. That table gives V, J and clone size, and the DNA gave D and trimming. Counted in this sample were about 530,000 clones; about 95% of them appeared once. The biggest ten clones account for 0.055% to 0.075% of the sample.

The sequenced sample was naive CD4+ T cells sorted from blood. In the paper's terms, the cell subset or site label means: CD45RA+ positively selected. The receptor was derived from a woman aged 25 to 39 in good health. The sequence links TRBV5-1 to TRBJ2-1, and 11 junction bases match TRBD2. CDR3 reads: CASSLATSGSDEQFF. The sequence in DNA is TGCGCCAGCAGCTTGGCAACTAGCGGGAGTGATGAGCAGTTCTTC.